A selection of T cell receptor beta chains follows, all from one sample in a study of memory CD4+ T cells and cytomegalovirus serostatus. TCRdb keeps only in-frame clones here, not all; method: immunoSEQ multiplex PCR. The sample has about 27,000 clones, 76% seen once; the top ten hold over 1%. Sequenced input: memory CD4+ T cells from blood. The receptors originated from an adult in good health and CMV-seronegative. The CDR3 runs from the conserved cysteine through the conserved F or W. The order of the fields is clone size, V gene, J gene, D gene, CDR3 protein, CDR3 DNA. The D gene is left open where the match is weak. Clone size is given for some rows only: seen once, a few or many times, or a class if the clone is expanded.

-	TRBV11-2	TRBJ2-7	-	CASSSPYRGDYEQYF	TGTGCCAGCAGCTCGCCCTACAGAGGGGACTACGAGCAGTACTTC
-	TRBV4-2	TRBJ2-7	TRBD2	CASSRGGQGSYEQYF	TGTGCCAGCAGCCGGGGAGGGCAGGGATCCTACGAGCAGTACTTC
-	TRBV7-9	TRBJ1-1	-	CASSLAQGQGRYRTEAFF	TGTGCCAGCAGCTTAGCGCAAGGGCAGGGCCGTTACCGTACTGAAGCTTTCTTT
few	TRBV6-1	TRBJ1-2	-	CATWWGGYGYTF	TGTGCCACGTGGTGGGGAGGTTATGGCTACACCTTC
-	TRBV27	TRBJ1-2	TRBD1	CASSFGQGGNYGYTF	TGTGCCAGCAGTTTCGGACAGGGGGGGAACTATGGCTACACCTTC
-	TRBV9	TRBJ1-6	-	CASSTQSSGEGSPLHF	TGTGCCAGCAGCACACAGTCGTCAGGGGAAGGATCACCCCTCCACTTT
-	TRBV2	TRBJ1-5	TRBD1	CASRGQTYSNQPQHF	TGTGCCAGCAGGGGACAGACCTATAGCAATCAGCCCCAGCATTTT
-	TRBV5-6	TRBJ1-6	-	CASSLALTDSPLHF	TGTGCCAGCAGCTTGGCCTTAACAGATTCACCCCTCCACTTT
-	TRBV27	TRBJ1-2	-	CASSLRENYGYTF	TGTGCCAGCAGTCTTCGAGAAAACTATGGCTACACCTTC
-	TRBV30	TRBJ2-2	-	CAWSEGVTGELFF	TGTGCCTGGAGCGAAGGGGTGACCGGGGAGCTGTTTTTT
-	TRBV28	TRBJ2-3	TRBD2	CASSLLGLAGGRDTQYF	TGTGCCAGCAGTTTATTAGGTCTAGCGGGAGGGCGGGATACGCAGTATTTT